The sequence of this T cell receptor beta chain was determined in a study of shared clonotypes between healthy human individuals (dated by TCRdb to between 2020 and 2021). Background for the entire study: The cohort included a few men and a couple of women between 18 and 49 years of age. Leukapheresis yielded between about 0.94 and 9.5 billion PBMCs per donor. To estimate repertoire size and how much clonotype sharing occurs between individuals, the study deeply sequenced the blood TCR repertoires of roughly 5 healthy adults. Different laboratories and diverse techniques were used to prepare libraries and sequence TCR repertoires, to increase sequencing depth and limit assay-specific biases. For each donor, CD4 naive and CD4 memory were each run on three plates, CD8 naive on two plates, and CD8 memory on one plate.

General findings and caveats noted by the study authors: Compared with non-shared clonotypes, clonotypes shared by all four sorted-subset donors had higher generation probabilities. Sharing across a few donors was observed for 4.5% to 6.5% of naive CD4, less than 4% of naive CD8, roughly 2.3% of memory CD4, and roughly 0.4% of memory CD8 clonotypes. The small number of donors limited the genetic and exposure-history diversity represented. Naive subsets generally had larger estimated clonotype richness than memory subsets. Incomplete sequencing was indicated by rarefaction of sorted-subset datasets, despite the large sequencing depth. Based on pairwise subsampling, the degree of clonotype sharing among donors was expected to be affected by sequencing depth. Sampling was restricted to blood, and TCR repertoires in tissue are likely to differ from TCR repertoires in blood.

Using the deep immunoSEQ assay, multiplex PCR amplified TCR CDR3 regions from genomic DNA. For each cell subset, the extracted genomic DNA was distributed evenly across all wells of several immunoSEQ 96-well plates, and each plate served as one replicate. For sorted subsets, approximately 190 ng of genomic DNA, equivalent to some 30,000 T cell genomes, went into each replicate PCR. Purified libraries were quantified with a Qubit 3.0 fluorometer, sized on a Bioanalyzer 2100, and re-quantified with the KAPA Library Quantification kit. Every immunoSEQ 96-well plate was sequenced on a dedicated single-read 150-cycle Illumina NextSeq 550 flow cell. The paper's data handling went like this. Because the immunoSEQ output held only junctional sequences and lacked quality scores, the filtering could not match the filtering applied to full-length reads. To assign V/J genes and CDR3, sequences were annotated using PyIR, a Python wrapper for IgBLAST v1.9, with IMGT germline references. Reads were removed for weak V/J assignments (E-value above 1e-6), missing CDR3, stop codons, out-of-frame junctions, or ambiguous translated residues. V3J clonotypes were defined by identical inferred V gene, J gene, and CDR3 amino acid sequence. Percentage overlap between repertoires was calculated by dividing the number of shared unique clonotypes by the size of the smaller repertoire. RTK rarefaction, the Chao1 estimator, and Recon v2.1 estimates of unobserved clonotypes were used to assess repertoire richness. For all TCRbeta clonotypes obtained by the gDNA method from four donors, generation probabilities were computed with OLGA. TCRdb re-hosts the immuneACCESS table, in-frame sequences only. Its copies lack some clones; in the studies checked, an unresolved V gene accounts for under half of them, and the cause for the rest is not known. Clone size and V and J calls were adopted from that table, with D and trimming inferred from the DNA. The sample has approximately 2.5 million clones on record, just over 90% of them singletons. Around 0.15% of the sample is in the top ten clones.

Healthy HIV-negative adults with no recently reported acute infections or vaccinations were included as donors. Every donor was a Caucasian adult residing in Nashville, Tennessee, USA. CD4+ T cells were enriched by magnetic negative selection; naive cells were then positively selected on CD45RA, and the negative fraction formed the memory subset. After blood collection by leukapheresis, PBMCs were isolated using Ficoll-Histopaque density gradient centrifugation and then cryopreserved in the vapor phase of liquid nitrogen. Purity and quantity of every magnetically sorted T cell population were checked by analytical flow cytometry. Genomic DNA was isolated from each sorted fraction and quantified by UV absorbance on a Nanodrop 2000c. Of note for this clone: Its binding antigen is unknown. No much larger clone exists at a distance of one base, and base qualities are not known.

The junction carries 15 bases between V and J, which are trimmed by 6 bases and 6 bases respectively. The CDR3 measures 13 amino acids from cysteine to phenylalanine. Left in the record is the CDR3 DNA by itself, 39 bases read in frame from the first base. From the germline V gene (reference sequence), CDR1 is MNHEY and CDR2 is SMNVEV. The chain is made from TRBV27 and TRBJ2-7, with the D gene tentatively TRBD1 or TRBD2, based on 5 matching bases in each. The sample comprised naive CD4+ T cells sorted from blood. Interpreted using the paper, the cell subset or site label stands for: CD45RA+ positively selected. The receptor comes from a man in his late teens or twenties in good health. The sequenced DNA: TGTGCCAGCAGCAGCTTTTGGGGGTCCGAGCAGTACTTC. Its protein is CASSSFWGSEQYF.